This T cell receptor beta chain was recorded in a study of T cell changes during pregnancy in multiple sclerosis. The CDR3 totals 13 residues. Deletions cut 6 bases from V and 7 bases from J, with 12 bases between. The germline V gene encodes CDR1 MNHNY and CDR2 SVGAGI (reference sequence). Sequencing was performed with immunoSEQ multiplex PCR; in TCRdb, only in-frame clones are kept and a portion is missing. Here the sample spans under 100,000 clones, 85% to 95% being singletons. This material consisted of peripheral blood, taken in the third trimester of pregnancy. V gene TRBV6-6 combines with J gene TRBJ2-2, with no clear D. This TCR derives from a female donor with multiple sclerosis, enrolled in a pregnancy study. The CDR3 DNA sequence: TGTGCCAGCAGCCATGCCTCCAGCGGGGAGCTGTTTTTT. Translated: CASSHASSGELFF.